The source of this TCR beta chain is a study of OX40 agonist ivuxolimab in advanced cancers. V dropped 7 bases and J dropped 2; count of bases not matched to a gene: 7. Per germline, CDR1 MNHNS and CDR2 SASEGT. This CDR3 has 15 amino acids. Using immunoSEQ multiplex PCR, the repertoire was profiled, and TCRdb retains in-frame clones only, with some absent. The data contain roughly 93,000 clones, approximately 84% of them singletons. This clone has only a few counts. The receptor was isolated from an adult with an advanced solid tumor such as melanoma, head and neck, liver or kidney cancer. The source material was CD4+ or CD8+ T cells sorted from blood, sampled in a trial of the OX40 agonist ivuxolimab. This chain uses TRBV6-1 with TRBJ1-5; TRBD1 matches at 8 bases. CDR3 sequence: CASNIQGDGNQPQHF. The CDR3 nucleotides are TGTGCCAGCAACATACAGGGGGATGGCAATCAGCCCCAGCATTTT.